This T cell receptor beta chain was recorded in a study of radiation and T cells in renal cell carcinoma. Study-wide points: Top tumor clonotypes rose in blood 2 weeks post-radiation, then contracted. Baseline intratumoral clonotype presence is unknown without pretreatment biopsies.

The repertoire was sequenced with immunoSEQ multiplex PCR; TCRdb's copy has only in-frame clones and lacks some. The sample consists of 150,000 or so clones, around 78% of them appearing once. As to time point: baseline pretreatment blood. The treatment is: 15 Gy SBRT to primary tumor, nephrectomy 4 weeks later. Blood was sampled at baseline, 2 weeks and 4 weeks after SBRT. Trimming cost V 4 bases and J 6 bases, with 13 bases left between them. The CDR3 contains 13 residues. Germline V CDR1 and CDR2: MGHDK, SYGVNS. To note about this clone: Its antigen is not known.

This chain connects TRBV25-1 to TRBJ2-7; a weak D match, TRBD1 (6 bases). This sample comprised blood, obtained from a patient whose treatment included radiotherapy and nephrectomy. This sequence was found in a woman aged 50 to 60 with renal cell carcinoma. CDR3 nucleotides: TGTGCCAGCAGTGTACCAGGGGTCGGCGAGCAGTACTTC. Protein sequence: CASSVPGVGEQYF.